This is a list of T cell receptor beta chains from one sample in a study of CD8 T cells in ankylosing spondylitis. In TCRdb, the 5' RACE reads were re-called with MiXCR into one record per CDR3 protein. This table holds around 250,000 distinct CDR3 sequences, about 10% found once. The sequencing sample was made of blood, either unsorted or a sorted T cell fraction (not recorded which). These TCRs come from a male donor with ankylosing spondylitis or in good health (not recorded which). CDR3s leave out the opening cysteine and the closing phenylalanine or tryptophan. Fields, in order: V gene, CDR3 length, J gene, CDR3 protein.

V gene: TRBV12-3/TRBV12-4
CDR3 length: 13
J gene: TRBJ1-6
CDR3 protein: ASSPRGGYNSPLH

V gene: TRBV20-1
CDR3 length: 11
J gene: TRBJ2-1
CDR3 protein: SAGGSSYNEQF

V gene: TRBV10-3
CDR3 length: 14
J gene: TRBJ2-2
CDR3 protein: AISELWAENTGELF

V gene: TRBV9
CDR3 length: 14
J gene: TRBJ2-1
CDR3 protein: ASSVGLGTLNNEQF

V gene: TRBV10-1
CDR3 length: 12
J gene: TRBJ2-3
CDR3 protein: ASSYSVNTDTQY

V gene: TRBV20-1
CDR3 length: 12
J gene: TRBJ2-5
CDR3 protein: SALLVSRQETQY

V gene: TRBV5-1
CDR3 length: 13
J gene: TRBJ1-2
CDR3 protein: ASSFGTGHPFGYT

V gene: TRBV5-1
CDR3 length: 11
J gene: TRBJ2-1
CDR3 protein: ASSLDSTGEQF

V gene: TRBV15
CDR3 length: 13
J gene: TRBJ1-2
CDR3 protein: ATSKTSGTGVGYT

V gene: TRBV7-9
CDR3 length: 12
J gene: TRBJ1-2
CDR3 protein: ASSSLTGGHGYT

V gene: TRBV5-8
CDR3 length: 12
J gene: TRBJ2-7
CDR3 protein: ASSFKDRVHEQY

V gene: TRBV28
CDR3 length: 11
J gene: TRBJ1-1
CDR3 protein: ASSQTTVSPAF

V gene: TRBV25-1
CDR3 length: 11
J gene: TRBJ1-5
CDR3 protein: ASSAGFGQPQH

V gene: TRBV12-3/TRBV12-4
CDR3 length: 14
J gene: TRBJ1-4
CDR3 protein: ASSLKGLAKGEKLF

V gene: TRBV12-3/TRBV12-4
CDR3 length: 13
J gene: TRBJ2-1
CDR3 protein: ASSLGAGGYNEQF